These 27 T cell receptor beta chains originate from one sample sequenced in a study of cytomegalovirus exposure and HLA in healthy donors. TCRdb keeps only in-frame clones here, not all; method: immunoSEQ multiplex PCR. This table holds over 100,000 clones, roughly nine tenths found once. The specimen sequenced was PBMCs. The receptors originated from a man aged 30 to 39 in good health and CMV-seronegative.

This clone was recorded only once. The J gene is TRBJ1-5, the V gene TRBV27, with a tentative D call TRBD1 (5 bases). The CDR3 has 15 residues. Trimming stripped 4 bases from V and 0 bases from J, with 10 bases between. Germline values: CDR1 MNHEY, CDR2 SMNVEV (reference sequence). The CDR3 sequence is CASSYGDSSNQPQHF. CDR3 DNA: TGTGCCAGCAGTTACGGAGACAGTAGCAATCAGCCCCAGCATTTT.

V usage is TRBV6-1 and J usage is TRBJ2-5; the match to TRBD2 covers 11 bases. CDR1 is MNHNS and CDR2 is SASEGT in the germline V gene. The CDR3 length is 15 residues. The V and J ends lost 7 bases and 5 bases, in that order; junction bases with no gene match: 9. CDR3 in DNA: TGTGCCAGCACCCTTAGCGGGGGGGCCAGGGAGACCCAGTACTTC. Protein product: CASTLSGGARETQYF.

CDR3 sequence (DNA): TGTGCTAGTGGTTTGGCACAGGAGTACAATGAGCAGTTCTTC. This sequence encodes CASGLAQEYNEQFF. V gene TRBV12-5 combines with J gene TRBJ2-1; tentatively, D is TRBD1 (5 bases). Per the germline V gene, CDR1 is LGHNT and CDR2 is FRNRAP. Trimming took off 1 base at V and 4 bases at J, with 8 bases between the two ends. The CDR3 consists of 14 residues.

The gene calls are TRBV29-1 and TRBJ2-2; 9 bases are a match to TRBD1. This CDR3 has 12 residues. Germline CDR1 reads SQVTM; CDR2 reads ANQGSEA. V was pared by 6 bases and J by 9 bases, with 5 bases of the junction left unmatched. The CDR3 spells CSVWGQGRELFF. Written as DNA, the CDR3 is TGCAGCGTGTGGGGACAGGGCCGGGAGCTGTTTTTT.

The rearrangement links TRBV6-1 to TRBJ2-3; 7 positions match TRBD1. The V gene end was trimmed by 4 bases and the J gene end by 0 bases; junction bases not matched to a gene: 10. CDR1 and CDR2 (germline): MNHNS, SASEGT. The CDR3 runs to 17 residues. This CDR3 is CASSAKPGTDSTDTQYF. Here the CDR3 DNA reads TGTGCCAGCAGTGCGAAACCCGGGACAGACAGCACAGATACGCAGTATTTT.

This clone was seen just once. The rearrangement uses TRBV6-6 and TRBJ2-5, with a possible D match to TRBD2 (5 bases). The V end lost 5 bases, the J end lost 5 bases, and 18 bases lay between the germline ends. The CDR3 spans 15 residues. Per the germline V gene, CDR1 is MNHNY and CDR2 is SVGAGI (reference sequence). This chain's CDR3 is CASSRRELGWETQYF. In nucleotides, the CDR3 is TGTGCCAGCAGTCGACGGGAACTAGGCTGGGAGACCCAGTACTTC.

This clone occurred once. The chain employs TRBV27 and TRBJ1-4; TRBD1 aligns across 7 bases. This CDR3 comprises 14 residues. With 4 bases clipped from V and 7 bases from J, the junction kept 6 bases outside the gene matches. The germline V gene has CDR1 MNHEY and CDR2 SMNVEV (reference sequence). CDR3 sequence (DNA): TGTGCCAGCAGTTCCACAGGGGCGGCTGAAAAACTGTTTTTT. Protein product: CASSSTGAAEKLFF.

This clone occurred a few times. This chain connects TRBV10-1 to TRBJ1-5; no reliable D call. Germline-derived CDR1 and CDR2 are WNHNN and SYGVQD (reference sequence). V lost 0 bases and J 2 bases, leaving 11 bases between the germline ends. The CDR3 loop spans 16 amino acids. This CDR3 is CASSESGPRGNQPQHF. CDR3 DNA: TGCGCCAGCAGTGAGTCTGGCCCGAGGGGCAATCAGCCCCAGCATTTT.

V is TRBV28 and J is TRBJ1-2; D ambiguous. The CDR3 is made up of 14 amino acids. V was shortened by 2 bases and J by 4 bases, with 11 bases between the two germline ends. Germline V lookup: CDR1 MDHEN, CDR2 SYDVKM. CDR3 sequence reads: CASSLGPPPYGYTF. Here the CDR3 DNA reads TGTGCCAGCAGTTTAGGGCCCCCCCCCTATGGCTACACCTTC.

The chain combines TRBV11-2 with TRBJ1-2, with D tentatively TRBD1 (6 bases). Germline CDR1 is SGHAT and CDR2 is FQNNGV. This CDR3 has 16 residues. V shed 6 bases and J shed 7 bases, with 24 bases lying between them. DNA of the CDR3: TGTGCCAGCAGTCGGCGGGCCCAGGGGCGCGAAATTGGCTACACCTTC. It yields the protein CASSRRAQGREIGYTF.

V and J are TRBV19 and TRBJ2-4; 12 bases align to TRBD2. The V and J ends lost 5 bases and 1 base, in that order; junction bases with no gene match: 9. This CDR3 region has 18 residues. Germline V lookup: CDR1 LNHDA, CDR2 SQIVND (reference sequence). DNA of the CDR3: TGTGCCAGTAGTCCCTCACCTACTAGCGGGGGGGCCAAAAACATTCAGTACTTC. This codes for CASSPSPTSGGAKNIQYF.

This clone has only a few counts. The chain uses TRBV28 and TRBJ1-6; D not certain. Trimming shortened V by 8 bases and J by 7 bases, and 12 bases separated the two germline ends. CDR1 MDHEN and CDR2 SYDVKM come from the germline V gene. This CDR3 spans 13 amino acids. CDR3 nucleotide sequence: TGTGCCAGCCAGACACTCCGAAATTCACCCCTCCACTTT. This translates into CASQTLRNSPLHF.

The chain employs TRBV11-2 and TRBJ2-2; maybe TRBD1 (6 bases). Trimming removed 1 base at V and 6 bases at J, with 15 bases between. The germline gives CDR1 SGHAT, CDR2 FQNNGV. The CDR3 sequence is 16 residues long. CDR3 amino acids: CASSLGSQGTPGELFF. CDR3 DNA sequence: TGTGCCAGCAGCTTAGGGTCCCAGGGGACCCCCGGGGAGCTGTTTTTT.

V gene TRBV4-1 combines with J gene TRBJ2-1; 7 positions agree with TRBD1. Germline V gene data show CDR1 as MGHRA and CDR2 as YSYEKL. The trim removed 0 bases at V and 3 bases at J, leaving 5 bases unmatched. This CDR3 spans 16 amino acids. The DNA of the CDR3 is TGCGCCAGCAGCCAAGACTCCAGGGGGATCTACAATGAGCAGTTCTTC. Its translation is CASSQDSRGIYNEQFF.

The chain carries TRBV4-3 and TRBJ2-7, with D possibly matching TRBD1 (5 bases). CDR3 size: 14 residues. V gave up 4 bases and J gave up 2 bases, with 12 bases separating them. Germline V CDR1 and CDR2: LGHNA, YSLEER. The CDR3 region has the DNA TGCGCCAGCAGCCTAGACAGAAAAGCCTACGAGCAGTACTTC. Protein sequence: CASSLDRKAYEQYF.

The rearrangement joins TRBV15 to TRBJ1-2; D gene ambiguous. Germline values: CDR1 LNHNV, CDR2 YYDKDF (reference sequence). V gave up 1 base and J gave up 3 bases, with 12 bases separating them. The CDR3 contains 15 residues. CDR3 protein: CATSRGWGGDYGYTF. CDR3 sequence (DNA): TGTGCCACCAGCAGAGGTTGGGGAGGTGACTATGGCTACACCTTC.

This clone appeared a single time. The V gene is TRBV7-2, the J gene TRBJ2-7, with D tentatively TRBD1 (5 bases). Germline assignment: CDR1 SGHTA and CDR2 FQGNSA. This CDR3 has 15 amino acids. V lost 2 bases and J 0 bases, leaving 11 bases between the germline ends. The chain's CDR3 is CASSLWQGNSYEQYF. As DNA, the CDR3 is TGTGCCAGCAGCTTATGGCAGGGTAACTCCTACGAGCAGTACTTC.

V gene TRBV10-3 combines with J gene TRBJ2-1; D call uncertain. Per the germline V gene, CDR1 is ENHRY and CDR2 is SYGVKD. V dropped 6 bases and J dropped 3 bases, with 9 bases sitting between them. The CDR3 contains 13 residues. The CDR3 here is CAIREQNYNEQFF. CDR3 coding DNA: TGTGCCATCAGAGAGCAAAACTACAATGAGCAGTTCTTC.

The rearrangement uses TRBV27 and TRBJ2-7; a possible D gene is TRBD2 (7 bases). Germline V gene lookup returns CDR1 MNHEY and CDR2 SMNVEV (reference sequence). The V and J ends lost 5 bases and 4 bases respectively, with 18 bases between them. The CDR3 totals 15 residues. This chain's CDR3 is CASSPLGGGEYEQYF. For the CDR3, the DNA is TGTGCCAGCAGTCCCCTGGGGGGGGGCGAGTACGAGCAGTACTTC.

The rearrangement uses TRBV7-6 and TRBJ1-6; the match to TRBD1 covers 7 bases. Germline CDR1 reads SGHVS; CDR2 reads FNYEAQ. CDR3 length: 14 amino acids. Losses at the gene ends were 5 bases for V and 5 bases for J; bases not matched to a gene: 3. The DNA of the CDR3 is TGTGCCAGCAGCAGGGGACAGAATAATTCACCCCTCCACTTT. The encoded protein is CASSRGQNNSPLHF. The variable domain in full, completed from reference TRBV7-6 and TRBJ1-6, reads GAGVSQSPRYKVTKRGQDVALRCDPISGHVSLYWYRQALGQGPEFLTYFNYEAQQDKSGLPNDRFSAERPEGSISTLTIQRTEQRDSAMYRCASSRGQNNSPLHFGNGTRLTVT.

On this clone itself: One end of the junction fails to match germline, which may point to a read error. The J gene is TRBJ2-5, the V gene TRBV7-7; 8 bases are shared with TRBD1. Germline loops: CDR1 SSHAT, CDR2 FNYEAQ (reference sequence). The CDR3 spans 15 residues. CDR3 DNA: TGTGCTAGCAGCTTGGCCCAGGGGGCACAAGAGACCCAGTACTTC. Its protein product is CASSLAQGAQETQYF. Variable domain in full (rest from reference TRBV7-7 and TRBJ2-5): GAGVSQSPRYKVTKRGQDVTLRCDPISSHATLYWYQQALGQGPEFLTYFNYEAQPDKSGLPSDRFSAERPEGSISTLTIQRTEQRDSAMYRCASSLAQGAQETQYFGPGTRLLVL.

The J gene is TRBJ1-4, the V gene TRBV15; TRBD1 matches at 9 bases. This CDR3 is built from 17 residues. Germline lookup yields CDR1 LNHNV and CDR2 YYDKDF (reference sequence). Trimming took 3 bases from V and 2 from J; bases not matched to a gene: 7. The CDR3 bases are TGTGCCACCAGCAGGAGTTGGGACAGGGACACTAATGAAAAACTGTTTTTT. Translated, it gives CATSRSWDRDTNEKLFF.

This rearrangement joins TRBV7-2 to TRBJ2-5, with unresolved D. This CDR3 is built from 11 residues. CDR1 is SGHTA and CDR2 is FQGNSA in the germline V gene. V was pared by 5 bases and J by 6 bases, with 7 bases between. The CDR3 DNA sequence: TGTGCCAGCAGCCCAGACAAGACCCAGTACTTC. This translates into CASSPDKTQYF.

The chain combines TRBV6-1 with TRBJ2-1; TRBD1 matches at 8 bases. The CDR3 has 13 residues. Germline V lookup: CDR1 MNHNS, CDR2 SASEGT. V lost 5 bases and J lost 14; bases outside the gene matches: 11. CDR3 amino acids: CASSTHWTGTEFF. The DNA of the CDR3 is TGTGCCAGCAGTACACACTGGACAGGGACCGAGTTCTTC.

On this clone: Within the sample, other DNA sequences also encode this same CDR3. The chain combines TRBV6-5 with TRBJ1-1, with unresolved D. V lost 8 bases and J lost 1, with 8 bases in between. CDR3 length equals 12 residues. The V gene's germline CDR1 is MNHEY and CDR2 SVGAGI. DNA of the CDR3: TGTGCCAGCCGAGGTGGGAACACTGAAGCTTTCTTT. Translating it yields CASRGGNTEAFF.

The gene calls are TRBV6-5 and TRBJ1-2, with no clear D. Germline lookup yields CDR1 MNHEY and CDR2 SVGAGI. The CDR3 sequence is 11 residues long. V lost 9 bases and J 2 bases, leaving 7 bases between the germline ends. CDR3 bases: TGTGCCAGTAGACTGAACTATGGCTACACCTTC. Translation: CASRLNYGYTF.

V and J are TRBV19 and TRBJ1-2, with TRBD1 as a possible D gene (6 bases). Deletions cut 5 bases from V and 3 bases from J, with 10 bases between. This CDR3 contains 13 residues. Germline CDR1 reads LNHDA; CDR2 reads SQIVND (reference sequence). Written as DNA, the CDR3 is TGTGCCAGTAGTGTACAGGGCTACTATGGCTACACCTTC. As protein: CASSVQGYYGYTF.